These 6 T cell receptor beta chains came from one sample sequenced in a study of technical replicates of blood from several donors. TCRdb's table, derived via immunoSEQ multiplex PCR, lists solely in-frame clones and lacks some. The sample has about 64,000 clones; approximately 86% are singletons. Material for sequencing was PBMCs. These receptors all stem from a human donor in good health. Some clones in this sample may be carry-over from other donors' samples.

CDR3 in amino acids: CASAQGSGLAAYEQYF. CDR3 sequence (DNA): TGTGCCAGTGCCCAGGGTTCCGGACTAGCGGCCTACGAGCAGTACTTC. This chain connects TRBV18 to TRBJ2-7; 10 bases match TRBD2. Per germline, CDR1 KGHSH and CDR2 LQKENI. J lost 2 bases, V lost 9 bases, and 13 bases had no gene match. This CDR3 has 16 amino acids.

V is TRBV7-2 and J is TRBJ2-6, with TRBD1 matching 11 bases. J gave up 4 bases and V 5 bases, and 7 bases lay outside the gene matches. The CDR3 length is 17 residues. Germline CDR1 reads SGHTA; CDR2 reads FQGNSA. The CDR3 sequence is CASSPGQGAFGANVLTF. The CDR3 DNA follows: TGTGCCAGCAGCCCCGGACAGGGGGCGTTCGGGGCCAACGTCCTGACTTTC.

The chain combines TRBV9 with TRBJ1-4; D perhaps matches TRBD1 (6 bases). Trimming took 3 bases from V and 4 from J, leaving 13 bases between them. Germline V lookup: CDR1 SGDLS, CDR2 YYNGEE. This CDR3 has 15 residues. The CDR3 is CASSEGGAVNEKLFF. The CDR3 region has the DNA TGTGCCAGCAGCGAGGGGGGGGCGGTTAATGAAAAACTGTTTTTT.

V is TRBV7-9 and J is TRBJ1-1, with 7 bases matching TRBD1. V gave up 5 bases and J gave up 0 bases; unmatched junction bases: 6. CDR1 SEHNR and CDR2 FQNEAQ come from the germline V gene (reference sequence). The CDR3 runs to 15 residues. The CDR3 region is CASSLGTVMNTEAFF. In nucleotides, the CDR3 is TGTGCCAGCAGCCTCGGGACAGTTATGAACACTGAAGCTTTCTTT.

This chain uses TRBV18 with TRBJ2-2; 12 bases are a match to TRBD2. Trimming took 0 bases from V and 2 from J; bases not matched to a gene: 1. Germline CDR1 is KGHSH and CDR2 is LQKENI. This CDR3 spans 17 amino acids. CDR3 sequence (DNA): TGTGCCAGCTCACCACCGACTAGCGGGGGCAACACCGGGGAGCTGTTTTTT. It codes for CASSPPTSGGNTGELFF.

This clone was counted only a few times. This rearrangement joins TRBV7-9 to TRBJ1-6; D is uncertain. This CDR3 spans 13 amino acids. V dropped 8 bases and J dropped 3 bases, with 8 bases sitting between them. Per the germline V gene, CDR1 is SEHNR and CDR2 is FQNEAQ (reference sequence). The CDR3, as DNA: TGTGCCAGCCAGGAAGACTATAATTCACCCCTCCACTTT. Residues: CASQEDYNSPLHF.